Listed here are 25 T cell receptor beta chains from one sample, sequenced in a study of CD8 T cells in ankylosing spondylitis. TCRdb re-analysed the 5' RACE reads in MiXCR, keeping a single row per CDR3 protein. The table includes some 240,000 distinct CDR3 sequences, more than 15% detected once. Source material: blood, either unsorted or a sorted T cell fraction (not recorded which). The receptors come from a male donor with ankylosing spondylitis or in good health (not recorded which).

The chain carries TRBV20-1 and TRBJ2-7, with D unresolved. Deletions cut 3 bases from V and 1 base from J, with 10 bases between. Per germline, CDR1 DFQATT and CDR2 SNEGSKA (reference sequence). The CDR3 runs 13 residues. The CDR3 sequence: CSARGRPSYEQYF. DNA for the CDR3: TGCAGTGCTAGGGGCAGGCCTTCCTACGAGCAGTACTTC.

The sample holds many counts of this clonotype. V usage is TRBV29-1 and J usage is TRBJ2-5; no firm D call. The CDR3 length is 13 residues. Germline V gives CDR1 SQVTM, CDR2 ANQGSEA. With 5 bases removed from V and 1 base from J, the gap between germline ends came to 11 bases. The CDR3 reads CSVSDGFQETQYF. DNA of the CDR3: TGCAGCGTTTCAGACGGCTTCCAAGAGACCCAGTACTTC. The whole variable domain, filled in from reference TRBV29-1 and TRBJ2-5, reads SAVISQKPSRDICQRGTSLTIQCQVDSQVTMMFWYRQQPGQSLTLIATANQGSEATYESGFVIDKFPISRPNLTFSTLTVSNMSPEDSSIYLCSVSDGFQETQYFGPGTRLLVL.

This chain joins TRBV13 and TRBJ1-6; D remains ambiguous. Germline CDR1 reads PRHDT; CDR2 reads FYEKMQ (reference sequence). The ends were cut back, 5 bases at V and 5 bases at J, with 10 bases in the middle. This CDR3 spans 14 amino acids. The CDR3 is CASSRPGDNSPLHF. The CDR3, as DNA: TGTGCCAGCAGCAGGCCAGGAGATAATTCACCCCTCCACTTT.

The CDR3 DNA is TGTGCCAGCAGGAACTGGGGGCGGACTGAAGCTTTCTTT. Its translation: CASRNWGRTEAFF. V gene TRBV27 combines with J gene TRBJ1-1; possibly TRBD1 for D (6 bases). The CDR3 covers 13 residues. CDR1 and CDR2 (germline): MNHEY, SMNVEV (reference sequence). V lost 6 bases and J lost 5, with 13 bases in between.

The J gene is TRBJ2-1, the V gene TRBV11-2, with 12 bases identical to TRBD2. V lost 0 bases to trimming and J lost 4 bases; unmatched junction nucleotides: 10. Germline lookup yields CDR1 SGHAT and CDR2 FQNNGV. This CDR3 is 19 amino acids long. The CDR3 spells CASSLDVGASGRDYNEQFF. DNA of the CDR3: TGTGCCAGCAGCTTAGACGTAGGGGCTAGCGGGAGGGATTACAATGAGCAGTTCTTC.

This clonotype was recorded at least ten times. The chain uses TRBV7-8 and TRBJ2-1, with 9 bases matching TRBD2. The CDR3 runs to 15 residues. Per the germline V gene, CDR1 is SGHVS and CDR2 is FQNEAQ. V lost 5 bases to trimming and J lost 0 bases; unmatched junction nucleotides: 2. The CDR3 DNA reads as TGTGCCAGCAGCCATAGCGGGAGCTCCTACAATGAGCAGTTCTTC. Its translation is CASSHSGSSYNEQFF.

This clonotype showed up many times. The genes are TRBV12-3 or TRBV12-4 and TRBJ2-1, with D tentatively TRBD1 (5 bases). This CDR3 region has 11 residues. Trimming removed 6 bases at V and 8 bases at J, with 8 bases between. The CDR3 region is CASSLGDEQFF. The CDR3 coding sequence is TGTGCCAGCAGCCTAGGGGATGAGCAGTTCTTC.

This clonotype was counted many times. This chain links TRBV29-1 with TRBJ1-2; D not resolved. The CDR3 is made up of 11 amino acids. Germline V gene sequence: CDR1 SQVTM, CDR2 ANQGSEA. The V and J ends lost 3 bases and 5 bases respectively, with 7 bases between them. The CDR3 protein is CSVEQLYGYTF. DNA for the CDR3: TGCAGCGTTGAGCAGCTATATGGCTACACCTTC.

Here the CDR3 reads CASSVEGSGYADTQYF. For the CDR3, the DNA is TGTGCCAGCAGCGTAGAAGGTAGCGGGTACGCTGATACGCAGTATTTT. This rearrangement joins TRBV9 to TRBJ2-3; 7 bases fit TRBD2. CDR3 length equals 16 residues. V was pared by 0 bases and J by 6 bases, with 10 bases of the junction left unmatched. The germline gives CDR1 SGDLS, CDR2 YYNGEE. The complete variable domain, with remaining parts taken from reference TRBV9 and TRBJ2-3, reads DSGVTQTPKHLITATGQRVTLRCSPRSGDLSVYWYQQSLDQGLQFLIQYYNGEERAKGNILERFSAQQFPDLHSELNLSSLELGDSALYFCASSVEGSGYADTQYFGPGTRLTVL.

The sample holds a few counts of this clonotype. The gene calls are TRBV5-5 and TRBJ1-1; no reliable D call. V was pared by 5 bases and J by 5 bases, with 19 bases between. This CDR3 is built from 15 residues. Germline values: CDR1 SGHKS, CDR2 YYEKEE (reference sequence). The CDR3 nucleotides read TGTGCCAGCAGGCCTATCGTTGACTCGGAGACTGAAGCTTTCTTT. Translation: CASRPIVDSETEAFF.

The table lists this clonotype with a few counts. V gene TRBV7-8 combines with J gene TRBJ1-1; a weak D match, TRBD1 (6 bases). The CDR3 runs 14 residues. From germline, CDR1 is SGHVS and CDR2 FQNEAQ. Trimming cost V 5 bases and J 0 bases, with 10 bases left between them. In DNA, the CDR3 is TGTGCCAGCAGCACCGGGACACTGAACACTGAAGCTTTCTTT. Translating gives CASSTGTLNTEAFF. Full variable domain (outside the CDR3, taken from reference TRBV7-8 and TRBJ1-1): GAGVSQSPRYKVAKRGQDVALRCDPISGHVSLFWYQQALGQGPEFLTYFQNEAQLDKSGLPSDRFFAERPEGSVSTLKIQRTQQEDSAVYLCASSTGTLNTEAFFGQGTRLTVV.

A few counts support this clonotype. This chain connects TRBV29-1 to TRBJ2-1; 12 positions agree with TRBD2. CDR3 length: 14 residues. Trimming removed 3 bases from V and 10 bases from J; junction bases left unmatched: 7. CDR1 SQVTM and CDR2 ANQGSEA come from the germline V gene. The CDR3 is CSVDRLAGVEEQFF. CDR3 coding DNA: TGCAGCGTTGATAGACTAGCGGGAGTCGAAGAGCAGTTCTTC.

This clonotype was seen a few times. This chain links TRBV6-5 with TRBJ2-5, with 7 bases fitting TRBD2. Trimming at V came to 8 bases and at J to 5 bases, leaving 5 bases not matched to a gene. Per the germline V gene, CDR1 is MNHEY and CDR2 is SVGAGI. The CDR3 contains 12 residues. CDR3 loop: CASLGGDETQYF. For the CDR3, the DNA is TGTGCCAGCCTTGGGGGGGACGAGACCCAGTACTTC.

The J gene is TRBJ2-7, the V gene TRBV29-1, with a possible D match to TRBD2 (6 bases). The CDR3 is 14 amino acids. Germline V gives CDR1 SQVTM, CDR2 ANQGSEA. Trimming left V 6 bases short and J 4 bases short, with 19 bases between. CDR3 DNA sequence: TGCAGCGTCCATCTGGCAGGAGGGGAGTACGAGCAGTACTTC. This codes for CSVHLAGGEYEQYF.

The table lists this clonotype with a few counts. This chain joins TRBV27 and TRBJ1-1; perhaps TRBD1 as D (6 bases). This CDR3 is 15 amino acids long. Germline assignment: CDR1 MNHEY and CDR2 SMNVEV (reference sequence). With 0 bases removed from V and 5 bases from J, the gap between germline ends came to 13 bases. Written as DNA, the CDR3 is TGTGCCAGCAGTTTATCGGCAGGGGCGAATACTGAAGCTTTCTTT. This gives the protein CASSLSAGANTEAFF.

This chain joins TRBV5-1 and TRBJ2-1; 8 bases map to TRBD2. CDR1 is SGHRS and CDR2 is YFSETQ in the germline V gene. This CDR3 has 17 amino acids. With 3 bases clipped from V and 8 bases from J, the junction kept 16 bases outside the gene matches. The CDR3 loop reads CASSSAPGLGEGYEQFF. The CDR3 DNA sequence: TGCGCCAGCAGCTCCGCCCCGGGACTAGGGGAGGGTTATGAGCAGTTCTTC.

The chain links TRBV12-3 or TRBV12-4 to TRBJ1-1; 9 nucleotides align to TRBD1. The length of the CDR3 is 14 residues. The ends lost 8 bases at V and 5 bases at J; junction bases unmatched: 9. DNA for the CDR3: TGTGCCAGCCTCATACAGGGGGCGCATACTGAAGCTTTCTTT. The encoded protein is CASLIQGAHTEAFF.

V is TRBV14 and J is TRBJ1-1, with 9 bases identical to TRBD1. V was clipped by 1 base and J by 5 bases; unmatched bases: 14. The CDR3 runs to 18 residues. Germline values: CDR1 SGHDN, CDR2 FVKESK. The chain's CDR3 is CASSQGVQGAVPGTEAFF. CDR3 DNA: TGTGCCAGCAGCCAAGGGGTACAGGGGGCTGTACCAGGAACTGAAGCTTTCTTT.

This clonotype turned up a few times. CDR3 in DNA: TGCAGCGTTTCGGCGGGAGTTGGGTCCTACGAGCAGTACTTC. It yields the protein CSVSAGVGSYEQYF. The gene calls are TRBV29-1 and TRBJ2-7; 7 bases fit TRBD2. Losses at the gene ends were 5 bases for V and 1 base for J; bases not matched to a gene: 8. CDR1 and CDR2 from the germline V gene are SQVTM and ANQGSEA. CDR3 length: 14 residues.

The chain couples TRBV29-1 to TRBJ1-2, with D unclear. The CDR3 runs 12 residues. V lost 0 bases to trimming and J lost 4 bases, with 6 bases between them. Germline V gene lookup returns CDR1 SQVTM and CDR2 ANQGSEA. CDR3 DNA: TGCAGCGTTGAAGATCGAGGCTATGGCTACACCTTC. Residues: CSVEDRGYGYTF.

This clonotype occurred a few times. The chain has TRBV5-8 and TRBJ2-1, with 7 bases that match TRBD1. The length of the CDR3 is 16 residues. The ends lost 6 bases at V and 0 bases at J; junction bases unmatched: 9. Germline assignment: CDR1 SGHTS and CDR2 YDEGEE. DNA for the CDR3: TGTGCCAGCACCCCTGGGACAGAGAGCTCCTACAATGAGCAGTTCTTC. Its protein product is CASTPGTESSYNEQFF.

This clonotype appeared many times. The V and J genes are TRBV14 and TRBJ2-1; no definite D call. Germline CDR1 SGHDN, CDR2 FVKESK. V was clipped by 4 bases and J by 4 bases, with 11 bases between them. CDR3 length: 14 amino acids. The CDR3 nucleotides are TGTGCCAGCAGCCCCCCCTCCAGTTACAATGAGCAGTTCTTC. Its protein is CASSPPSSYNEQFF.

This clonotype was seen more than once but under ten times. The gene calls are TRBV7-9 and TRBJ2-4; D tentatively reads TRBD1 or TRBD2 (5 bases each). The germline V gene has CDR1 SEHNR and CDR2 FQNEAQ (reference sequence). This CDR3 contains 15 residues. V was clipped by 5 bases and J by 4 bases, with 15 bases between them. In nucleotides, the CDR3 is TGTGCCAGCAGCGAGACCGGGACCGCGAAAAACATTCAGTACTTC. It specifies CASSETGTAKNIQYF.

The chain recombines TRBV7-6 with TRBJ1-4; D is ambiguous. Per germline, CDR1 SGHVS and CDR2 FNYEAQ. V dropped 5 bases and J dropped 8 bases, with 15 bases sitting between them. This CDR3 comprises 14 residues. The DNA of the CDR3 is TGTGCCAGCAGCGCAGGACGTTCTGGAGAAAAACTGTTTTTT. Protein sequence: CASSAGRSGEKLFF.

This clonotype came up a few times. The chain couples TRBV12-3 or TRBV12-4 to TRBJ2-2; 9 bases are a match to TRBD1. The J segment lost 4 bases and the V segment lost 5 bases, leaving 8 bases of the junction unmatched. This CDR3 is built from 16 residues. This chain's CDR3 is CASSGTGKEGTGELFF. In DNA, the CDR3 is TGTGCCAGCAGTGGGACAGGGAAAGAGGGCACCGGGGAGCTGTTTTTT.